The source of this T cell receptor beta chain is a study of blood T cell repertoires in COVID-19. Study in general: Both acute and convalescent COVID-19 samples were obtained from the United States, Italy and Spain. Sources were T cells, B-cell-depleted T cells, or PBMCs; the material itself was cDNA or gDNA.

In the source study's methods: The assay estimated nucleated cells by amplifying reference gene primers. Here immunoSEQ multiplex PCR was the method, and the copy in TCRdb shows in-frame clones only, minus some. Clone size and V and J calls were adopted from that table, with D and trimming inferred from the DNA. Altogether about 340,000 clones are present, 83% being singletons, with the ten largest covering 2.5% to 3.5%. The CDR3 spans 15 residues. Germline CDR1 reads LGHNA; CDR2 reads YSLEER. The J segment lost 4 bases and the V segment lost 4 bases, leaving 2 bases of the junction unmatched. A word on this clone: Other nucleotide sequences in the sample specify the same CDR3.

Sequenced material: peripheral blood. The chain couples TRBV4-3 to TRBJ2-1, with 12 bases fitting TRBD2. This clonotype originated in a man aged 25-45 years with active or convalescent COVID-19. Here the CDR3 DNA reads TGCGCCAGCAGCCCTGGACTAGCGGGGTACAATGAGCAGTTCTTC. Residues: CASSPGLAGYNEQFF.